This T cell receptor beta chain is drawn from a study of T-cell reconstitution after alpha-beta-depleted transplantation in children (dated by TCRdb to the mid-2010s). Notes on the research overall: T-cell immune reconstitution after TCRalphabeta/CD19-depleted allogeneic hematopoietic cell transplantation in children was quantitatively tracked in the study by means of TCR repertoire profiling.

A note on this clonotype: This clone's antigen is unknown. One junction end does not reproduce the germline sequence, and a read error may be involved.

From its cysteine to its phenylalanine, the CDR3 spans 15 amino acids. The kept DNA is CDR3 alone, 45 bases in frame from the first base. The CDR1 and CDR2 encoded by the germline V gene (reference sequence) are SSHAT and FNYEAQ. The library was built by means of PCR. These reads were obtained on an Illumina HiSeq 2500. TCR library preparation used molecular barcoding, with unique molecular identifiers applied to normalize quantification of the TCRbeta repertoire. TCRdb applied fastp at Q25 and MiXCR to the public reads, then kept only in-frame beta chains. Rows are combined by CDR3 protein, so each entry shows the most common genes and DNA. This sample holds around 340,000 distinct CDR3 sequences; 13% were observed only once. The top ten clonotypes cover 4% to 5.5% of the sample.

The chain was built from TRBV7-7 and TRBJ2-2, with 9 central nucleotides matching TRBD1. Sequences were derived from PBMCs, sampled from the stem cell graft. This TCR came from a human donor who donated a stem cell graft to a child with Fanconi anemia. For the CDR3, the sequence is CASSPWTGETGELFF. In nucleotides, the sequence is TGTGCTAGCAGCCCTTGGACAGGGGAGACCGGGGAGCTGTTTTTT.